This entry features one T cell receptor (beta chain) sequence. The sample belongs to a study of identical twins. TCRdb passed the 5' RACE reads through MiXCR, listing each CDR3 protein once. The table lists around 370,000 distinct CDR3 sequences, about 10% of them singletons, with under 9.5% in the top ten. This CDR3 contains 16 residues. CDR1 and CDR2 from the germline V gene are SGHVS and FQNEAQ. The germline V and J ends were trimmed by 5 bases and 4 bases, with 17 bases remaining between them. The source material was naive T cells sorted from blood. This TCR was recovered from a woman aged 45-60 years in good health. V is TRBV7-8 and J is TRBJ2-2; no reliable D call. In nucleotides, the CDR3 is TGTGCCAGCAGCCTCGCTCGCCTCGTGGGCACCGGGGAGCTGTTTTTT. Its protein is CASSLARLVGTGELFF.